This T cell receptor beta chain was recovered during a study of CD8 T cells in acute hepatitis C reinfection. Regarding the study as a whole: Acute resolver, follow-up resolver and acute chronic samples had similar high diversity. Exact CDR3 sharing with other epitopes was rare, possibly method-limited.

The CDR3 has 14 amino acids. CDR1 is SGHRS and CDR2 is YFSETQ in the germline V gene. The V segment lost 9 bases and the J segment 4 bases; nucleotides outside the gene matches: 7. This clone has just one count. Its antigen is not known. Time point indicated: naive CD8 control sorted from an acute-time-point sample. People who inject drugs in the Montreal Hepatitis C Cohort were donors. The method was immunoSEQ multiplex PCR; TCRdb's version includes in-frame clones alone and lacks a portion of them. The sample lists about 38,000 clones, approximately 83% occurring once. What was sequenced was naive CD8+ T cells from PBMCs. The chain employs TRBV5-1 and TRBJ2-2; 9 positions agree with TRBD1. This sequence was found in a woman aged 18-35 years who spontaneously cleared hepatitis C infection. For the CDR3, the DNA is TGCGCCACCCCCACAGGGGGCGGCACCGGGGAGCTGTTTTTT. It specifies CATPTGGGTGELFF.